This T cell receptor beta chain was recovered during a study of T cell responses to AZD1222 COVID-19 vaccine. Points from the study as a whole: There were vaccine-associated CD4 TCRs across spike, dominant at 160-218 and 743-854.

Germline V gene sequence: CDR1 MNHEY, CDR2 SMNVEV (reference sequence). V trimming: 4 bases; J trimming: 3 bases; junction bases outside the gene matches: 9. CDR3 length equals 16 residues. Assay used: immunoSEQ multiplex PCR; TCRdb lists only in-frame clones, some missing. The sample includes 150,000 to 200,000 clones, around 90% seen only once; the top ten take 0.99%. About this clone: Its cognate antigen is unknown.

Sequenced here: peripheral blood, sampled on day 0 of AZD1222 vaccination. This sequence was found in an adult in good health. The rearrangement joins TRBV27 to TRBJ2-1; 7 nucleotides match TRBD1. This CDR3 is CASSSLGGHSYNEQFF. The CDR3 DNA follows: TGTGCCAGCAGTTCCTTAGGGGGCCATAGCTACAATGAGCAGTTCTTC.